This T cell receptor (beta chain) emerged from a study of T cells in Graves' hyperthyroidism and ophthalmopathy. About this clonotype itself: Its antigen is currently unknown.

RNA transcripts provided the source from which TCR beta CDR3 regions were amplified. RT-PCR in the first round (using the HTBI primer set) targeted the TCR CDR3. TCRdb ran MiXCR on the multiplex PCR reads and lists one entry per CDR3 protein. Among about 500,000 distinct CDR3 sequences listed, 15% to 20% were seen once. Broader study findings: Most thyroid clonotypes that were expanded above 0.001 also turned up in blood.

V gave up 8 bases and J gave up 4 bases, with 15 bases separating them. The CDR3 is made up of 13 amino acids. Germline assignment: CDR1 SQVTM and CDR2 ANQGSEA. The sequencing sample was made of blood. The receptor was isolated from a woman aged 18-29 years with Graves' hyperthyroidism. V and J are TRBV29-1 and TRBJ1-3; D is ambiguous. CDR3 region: CSYMGGYGNTIYF. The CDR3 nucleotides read TGCAGCTATATGGGAGGGTACGGAAACACCATATATTTT.